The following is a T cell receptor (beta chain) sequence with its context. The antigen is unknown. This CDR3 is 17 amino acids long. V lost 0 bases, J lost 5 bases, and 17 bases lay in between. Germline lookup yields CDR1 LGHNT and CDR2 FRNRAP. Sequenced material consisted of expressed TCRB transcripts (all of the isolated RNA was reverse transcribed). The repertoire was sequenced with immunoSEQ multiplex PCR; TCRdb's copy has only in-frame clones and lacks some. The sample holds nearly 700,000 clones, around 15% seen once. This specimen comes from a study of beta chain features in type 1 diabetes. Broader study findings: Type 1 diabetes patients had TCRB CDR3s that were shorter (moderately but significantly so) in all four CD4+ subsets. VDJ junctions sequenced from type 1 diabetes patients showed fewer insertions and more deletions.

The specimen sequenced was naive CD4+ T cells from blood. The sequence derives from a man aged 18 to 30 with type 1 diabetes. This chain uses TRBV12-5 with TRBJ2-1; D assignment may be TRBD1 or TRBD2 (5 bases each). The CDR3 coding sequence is TGTGCTAGTGGTTTGGTTTCCGGGACGCCATGGAACAATGAGCAGTTCTTC. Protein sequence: CASGLVSGTPWNNEQFF.